The 5 T cell receptor beta chains below come from one sample, sequenced in a study of blood T cell repertoires in COVID-19. Method: immunoSEQ multiplex PCR; TCRdb's copy keeps in-frame clones and lacks some. The sample lists tens of thousands of clones; roughly 91% were seen once. Source material: peripheral blood. The receptors stem from a man in his 70s with active or convalescent COVID-19.

The rearrangement links TRBV14 to TRBJ1-1; D may be TRBD1 (5 bases). Germline CDR1 SGHDN, CDR2 FVKESK. This CDR3 has 14 amino acids. Trimming cost V 4 bases and J 4 bases, with 13 bases left between them. The CDR3 is CASSRVGGGTEAFF. In DNA, the CDR3 is TGTGCCAGCAGCCGAGTTGGGGGGGGCACTGAAGCTTTCTTT.

This rearrangement joins TRBV7-3 to TRBJ1-6; D is possibly TRBD1 (6 bases). Germline-derived CDR1 and CDR2 are SGHTA and FQGTGA. This CDR3 is built from 14 residues. V lost 5 bases to trimming and J lost 7 bases, with 12 bases between them. The CDR3 sequence is CASSPGARNSPLHF. The CDR3 DNA is TGTGCCAGCAGCCCAGGGGCCAGAAATTCACCCCTCCACTTT.

The chain links TRBV9 to TRBJ1-6; D gene unclear. V lost 0 bases and J 2 bases, leaving 12 bases between the germline ends. Germline V CDR1 and CDR2: SGDLS, YYNGEE. The CDR3 is 17 amino acids. The CDR3 nucleotides read TGTGCCAGCAGCGTAGTAGCCAGCCGGGCCTATAATTCACCCCTCCACTTT. Translation gives CASSVVASRAYNSPLHF.

The V gene is TRBV4-1, the J gene TRBJ2-4; 8 bases match TRBD2. Germline loops: CDR1 MGHRA, CDR2 YSYEKL. The V gene end was trimmed by 4 bases and the J gene end by 4 bases; junction bases not matched to a gene: 12. There are 17 residues in the CDR3. The CDR3 DNA reads TGCGCCAGCAGCCCCTTGGCGGGAGGCGGGGAAAAAAACATTCAGTACTTC. Its translation: CASSPLAGGGEKNIQYF.

The rearrangement links TRBV7-8 to TRBJ1-2, with 7 bases lining up with TRBD1. Germline V gene data show CDR1 as SGHVS and CDR2 as FQNEAQ. The CDR3 runs 14 residues. J was trimmed by 3 bases and V by 1 base; bases with no gene match: 2. CDR3 nucleotides: TGTGCCAGCAGCTTAGAACAGGGGTACTATGGCTACACCTTC. Protein product: CASSLEQGYYGYTF.